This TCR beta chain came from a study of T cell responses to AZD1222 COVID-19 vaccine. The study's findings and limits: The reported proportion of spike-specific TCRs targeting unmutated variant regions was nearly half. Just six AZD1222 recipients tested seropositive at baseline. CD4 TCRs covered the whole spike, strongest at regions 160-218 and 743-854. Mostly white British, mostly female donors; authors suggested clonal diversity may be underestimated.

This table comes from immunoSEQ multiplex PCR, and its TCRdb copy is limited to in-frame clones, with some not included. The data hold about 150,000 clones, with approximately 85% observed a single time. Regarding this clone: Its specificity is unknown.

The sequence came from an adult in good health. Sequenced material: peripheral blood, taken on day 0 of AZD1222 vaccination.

CDR3: CASSRGGGLSGNTIYF. The CDR3 bases are TGTGCCAGCAGCCGGGGAGGGGGCCTTTCTGGAAACACCATATATTTT. This chain connects TRBV5-8 to TRBJ1-3; 7 bases match TRBD1. The CDR3 spans 16 residues. Germline-derived CDR1 and CDR2 are SGHTS and YDEGEE. V lost 4 bases, J lost 1 base, and 8 bases stayed unmatched. Variable domain in full (rest from reference TRBV5-8 and TRBJ1-3): EAGVTQSPTHLIKTRGQQATLRCSPISGHTSVYWYQQALGLGLQFLLWYDEGEERNRGNFPPRFSGRQFPNYSSELNVNALELEDSALYLCASSRGGGLSGNTIYFGEGSWLTVV.